This TCR beta chain was documented in a study of blood T cell repertoires in COVID-19. Study at large: The United States, Italy and Spain supplied acute and convalescent COVID-19 samples. Sources were T cells, B-cell-depleted T cells, or PBMCs; the material itself was cDNA or gDNA.

Germline V gene data show CDR1 as LNHDA and CDR2 as SQIVND (reference sequence). V lost 0 bases, J lost 0 bases, and 8 bases lay in between. This CDR3 is built from 15 residues. This clone was counted between two and nine times. In the authors' workflow: Reference gene primer amplification gave nucleated cell count estimates. Method: immunoSEQ multiplex PCR; TCRdb's copy keeps in-frame clones and lacks some. V and J calls and clone size are as listed in that table; D and trimming were resolved from the DNA. The repertoire holds over 200,000 clones, with over 65% as singletons. The sequenced sample was peripheral blood. The TCR originated in a woman aged 70-85 years with active or convalescent COVID-19. The chain combines TRBV19 with TRBJ1-1; D not resolved. The CDR3 sequence: CASSIEGSLNTEAFF. The CDR3 DNA reads as TGTGCCAGTAGTATAGAAGGGAGCCTGAACACTGAAGCTTTCTTT.